A selection of T cell receptor beta chains follows, all from one sample in a study of OX40 agonist ivuxolimab in advanced cancers. TCRdb's copy holds only in-frame clones and misses some; the assay was immunoSEQ multiplex PCR. The sample carries tens of thousands of clones, roughly 86% recorded once. The source material was CD4+ or CD8+ T cells sorted from blood, sampled in a trial of the OX40 agonist ivuxolimab. These receptors all come from an adult with an advanced solid tumor such as melanoma, head and neck, liver or kidney cancer. Both conserved end residues are part of each CDR3. The order of the fields is V gene, clone size, D gene, J gene, CDR3 protein, CDR3 DNA. The D gene is left open where the match is weak. Part of the rows lack a size; the others show once, few, many or a class for expanded clones.

TRBV7-8	.	.	TRBJ1-2	CASSTPDGYYGYTF	TGTGCCAGCAGCACGCCGGACGGATACTATGGCTACACCTTC
TRBV10-3	once	.	TRBJ1-5	CAIREDSVGGQPQHF	TGTGCCATCAGGGAGGACAGCGTTGGGGGTCAGCCCCAGCATTTT
TRBV19	.	.	TRBJ1-3	CASSIDRPGASGNTIYF	TGTGCCAGTAGTATAGATCGGCCAGGGGCCAGTGGAAACACCATATATTTT
TRBV19	.	.	TRBJ2-5	CASSLVGVAGLETQYF	TGTGCCAGTAGCTTAGTTGGGGTAGCTGGTTTGGAGACCCAGTACTTC
TRBV11-3	.	.	TRBJ1-2	CASSFPGHADGYTF	TGTGCCAGCAGCTTCCCCGGACACGCTGATGGCTACACCTTC
TRBV11-3	.	.	TRBJ2-1	CASSFEGYNEQFF	TGTGCCAGCAGCTTTGAGGGATACAATGAGCAGTTCTTC
TRBV10-3	.	.	TRBJ1-1	CAISQVRDTEAFF	TGTGCCATCAGCCAAGTCAGAGACACTGAAGCTTTCTTT
TRBV20-1	.	TRBD1	TRBJ2-1	CSARGNRGQFF	TGCAGTGCTAGAGGAAACAGGGGTCAGTTCTTC
TRBV6-5	.	.	TRBJ2-5	CASSYSTINQETQYF	TGTGCCAGCAGTTACTCGACTATAAACCAAGAGACCCAGTACTTC
TRBV28	once	.	TRBJ2-7	CASSPSPFYEQYF	TGTGCCAGCAGTCCATCCCCCTTTTACGAGCAGTACTTC
TRBV5-1	.	TRBD1	TRBJ1-5	CASSPGTGGRNQPQHF	TGCGCCAGCAGCCCTGGGACAGGGGGTCGCAATCAGCCCCAGCATTTT
TRBV15	.	TRBD1	TRBJ2-1	CATSRDRGQGSIYNEQFF	TGTGCCACCAGCAGAGATCGGGGACAGGGGAGTATTTACAATGAGCAGTTCTTC
TRBV12-5	.	TRBD1	TRBJ2-7	CASGRAQGYEQYF	TGTGCTAGTGGTCGGGCACAGGGGTACGAGCAGTACTTC
TRBV19	.	TRBD2	TRBJ2-3	CASSDLAGDTQYF	TGTGCCAGTAGTGATCTAGCGGGAGATACGCAGTATTTT
TRBV6-6	.	TRBD1	TRBJ1-6	CASSRTGLNSPLHF	TGTGCCAGCTCTAGGACAGGACTAAATTCACCCCTCCACTTT
TRBV2	once	TRBD1	TRBJ2-2	CASSPDRLGELFF	TGTGCCAGCAGTCCGGACAGGTTGGGGGAGCTGTTTTTT
TRBV19	.	.	TRBJ1-5	CASRREGASNQPQHF	TGTGCCAGTAGGAGGGAGGGAGCAAGCAATCAGCCCCAGCATTTT
TRBV18	.	.	TRBJ2-7	CASSPPSQTAAEQYF	TGTGCCAGCTCACCACCGAGCCAGACGGCAGCCGAGCAGTACTTC
TRBV11-2	.	.	TRBJ2-2	CASSSSMGGSTGELFF	TGTGCCAGCAGCTCCTCGATGGGTGGGAGCACCGGGGAGCTGTTTTTT
TRBV29-1	.	.	TRBJ1-1	CSVGRRTEAFF	TGCAGCGTTGGGAGAAGGACTGAAGCTTTCTTT
TRBV2	.	TRBD1	TRBJ1-2	CASSEAPRGLGGYTF	TGTGCCAGCAGTGAAGCGCCCAGGGGGCTGGGGGGCTACACCTTC
TRBV27	.	.	TRBJ1-4	CASSLPMGGGEKLFF	TGTGCCAGCAGTTTACCTATGGGGGGCGGTGAAAAACTGTTTTTT
TRBV28	.	.	TRBJ1-4	CASSFNGELFF	TGTGCCAGCAGTTTTAACGGAGAACTGTTTTTT
TRBV11-2	few	.	TRBJ1-1	CASSLSPGDTEAFF	TGTGCCAGCAGCCTAAGCCCGGGAGACACTGAAGCTTTCTTT
TRBV27	.	TRBD2	TRBJ2-5	CASSSGRNGLAWGETQYF	TGTGCCAGCAGTTCCGGCCGGAACGGACTAGCGTGGGGGGAGACCCAGTACTTC
TRBV19	.	.	TRBJ2-2	CASSAWTNTGELFF	TGTGCCAGTAGCGCTTGGACTAACACCGGGGAGCTGTTTTTT
TRBV27	.	TRBD1	TRBJ2-5	CASSRTRGLQETQYF	TGTGCCAGCAGCCGTACAAGGGGGCTTCAAGAGACCCAGTACTTC
TRBV6-5	.	.	TRBJ2-3	CASSKALAWNTQYF	TGTGCCAGCAGTAAGGCCCTAGCGTGGAATACGCAGTATTTT
TRBV5-1	.	.	TRBJ2-2	CASSSFTRLNTGELFF	TGCGCCAGCAGCTCCTTTACTAGGCTGAACACCGGGGAGCTGTTTTTT
TRBV11-2	.	.	TRBJ2-1	CASSLDPRSNEQFF	TGTGCCAGCAGCTTAGACCCAAGGTCCAATGAGCAGTTCTTC
TRBV6-5	.	.	TRBJ1-1	CASSYTKSGPEAFF	TGTGCCAGCAGTTACACAAAATCGGGGCCCGAAGCTTTCTTT
TRBV4-1	.	.	TRBJ1-1	CASSQHRLNTEAFF	TGCGCCAGCAGCCAACACAGATTGAACACTGAAGCTTTCTTT
TRBV4-1	few	TRBD1	TRBJ1-5	CASSQLTGGNQPQHF	TGCGCCAGCAGCCAGCTAACAGGGGGCAATCAGCCCCAGCATTTT
TRBV4-2	once	.	TRBJ1-2	CASSQERTNYGYTF	TGTGCCAGCAGCCAGGAGAGGACTAACTATGGCTACACCTTC
TRBV2	.	.	TRBJ2-3	CASSERSGTDTQYF	TGTGCCAGCAGTGAAAGGAGCGGCACAGATACGCAGTATTTT
TRBV6-5	.	.	TRBJ1-1	CASSRTGNTEAFF	TGTGCCAGCAGCCGAACAGGGAACACTGAAGCTTTCTTT
TRBV7-9	few	TRBD2	TRBJ2-5	CASSTGGGTQYF	TGTGCCAGCAGTACGGGAGGGGGGACCCAGTACTTC
TRBV6-1	.	.	TRBJ2-1	CASSEGRAQFF	TGTGCCAGCAGTGAAGGGAGGGCGCAGTTCTTC
TRBV18	.	.	TRBJ2-2	CASSQENHPNTGELFF	TGTGCCAGCAGCCAAGAGAACCACCCCAACACCGGGGAGCTGTTTTTT
TRBV9	.	.	TRBJ1-5	CASSRVDSNQPQHF	TGTGCCAGCAGCCGAGTGGATAGCAATCAGCCCCAGCATTTT
TRBV19	.	.	TRBJ2-1	CASSRKGTGTYNEQFF	TGTGCCAGTAGTAGAAAGGGAACAGGGACTTACAATGAGCAGTTCTTC
TRBV10-1	few	TRBD1	TRBJ1-2	CASSETGAKGYTF	TGCGCCAGCAGTGAGACAGGGGCGAAGGGCTACACCTTC
TRBV28	.	.	TRBJ2-6	CASSRGTPGANVLTF	TGTGCCAGCAGCCGAGGGACACCTGGGGCCAACGTCCTGACTTTC
TRBV9	.	TRBD2	TRBJ2-5	CASSVDGLAVQETQYF	TGTGCCAGCAGCGTAGATGGACTAGCGGTTCAAGAGACCCAGTACTTC
TRBV4-2	few	.	TRBJ2-2	CASSQGLGQANTGELFF	TGTGCCAGCAGCCAGGGACTGGGCCAGGCGAACACCGGGGAGCTGTTTTTT
TRBV4-2	.	.	TRBJ1-1	CASSQDQYQAFF	TGTGCCAGCAGCCAAGATCAGTACCAGGCTTTCTTT
TRBV28	.	.	TRBJ1-2	CASSRRLRGAGGYTF	TGTGCCAGCAGCCGAAGGCTCAGGGGAGCTGGTGGCTACACCTTC
TRBV7-2	.	.	TRBJ1-5	CASSLGVRGSNQPQHF	TGTGCCAGCAGCTTAGGGGTCAGGGGTAGCAATCAGCCCCAGCATTTT
TRBV27	once	.	TRBJ2-7	CASSNRLVLYF	TGTGCCAGCAGTAACCGACTAGTTCTGTACTTC
TRBV5-5	.	.	TRBJ2-7	CASGSYEQYF	TGTGCCAGCGGCTCCTACGAGCAGTACTTC
TRBV28	.	.	TRBJ1-2	CASSFMEDNYGYTF	TGTGCCAGCAGTTTTATGGAGGATAACTATGGCTACACCTTC
TRBV28	.	TRBD1	TRBJ2-7	CASSSSGTGDQEQYF	TGTGCCAGCAGTTCTTCCGGGACAGGGGATCAAGAGCAGTACTTC
TRBV10-3	.	.	TRBJ2-2	CAISGGAGISGELFF	TGTGCCATCAGTGGAGGCGCCGGGATTAGCGGGGAGCTGTTTTTT
TRBV25-1	.	.	TRBJ1-2	CASSESGLYGYTF	TGTGCCAGCAGTGAATCGGGGCTGTATGGCTACACCTTC
TRBV5-6	.	TRBD1	TRBJ2-7	CASSSRTGDSYEQYF	TGTGCCAGCAGCTCCAGGACAGGGGACTCCTACGAGCAGTACTTC